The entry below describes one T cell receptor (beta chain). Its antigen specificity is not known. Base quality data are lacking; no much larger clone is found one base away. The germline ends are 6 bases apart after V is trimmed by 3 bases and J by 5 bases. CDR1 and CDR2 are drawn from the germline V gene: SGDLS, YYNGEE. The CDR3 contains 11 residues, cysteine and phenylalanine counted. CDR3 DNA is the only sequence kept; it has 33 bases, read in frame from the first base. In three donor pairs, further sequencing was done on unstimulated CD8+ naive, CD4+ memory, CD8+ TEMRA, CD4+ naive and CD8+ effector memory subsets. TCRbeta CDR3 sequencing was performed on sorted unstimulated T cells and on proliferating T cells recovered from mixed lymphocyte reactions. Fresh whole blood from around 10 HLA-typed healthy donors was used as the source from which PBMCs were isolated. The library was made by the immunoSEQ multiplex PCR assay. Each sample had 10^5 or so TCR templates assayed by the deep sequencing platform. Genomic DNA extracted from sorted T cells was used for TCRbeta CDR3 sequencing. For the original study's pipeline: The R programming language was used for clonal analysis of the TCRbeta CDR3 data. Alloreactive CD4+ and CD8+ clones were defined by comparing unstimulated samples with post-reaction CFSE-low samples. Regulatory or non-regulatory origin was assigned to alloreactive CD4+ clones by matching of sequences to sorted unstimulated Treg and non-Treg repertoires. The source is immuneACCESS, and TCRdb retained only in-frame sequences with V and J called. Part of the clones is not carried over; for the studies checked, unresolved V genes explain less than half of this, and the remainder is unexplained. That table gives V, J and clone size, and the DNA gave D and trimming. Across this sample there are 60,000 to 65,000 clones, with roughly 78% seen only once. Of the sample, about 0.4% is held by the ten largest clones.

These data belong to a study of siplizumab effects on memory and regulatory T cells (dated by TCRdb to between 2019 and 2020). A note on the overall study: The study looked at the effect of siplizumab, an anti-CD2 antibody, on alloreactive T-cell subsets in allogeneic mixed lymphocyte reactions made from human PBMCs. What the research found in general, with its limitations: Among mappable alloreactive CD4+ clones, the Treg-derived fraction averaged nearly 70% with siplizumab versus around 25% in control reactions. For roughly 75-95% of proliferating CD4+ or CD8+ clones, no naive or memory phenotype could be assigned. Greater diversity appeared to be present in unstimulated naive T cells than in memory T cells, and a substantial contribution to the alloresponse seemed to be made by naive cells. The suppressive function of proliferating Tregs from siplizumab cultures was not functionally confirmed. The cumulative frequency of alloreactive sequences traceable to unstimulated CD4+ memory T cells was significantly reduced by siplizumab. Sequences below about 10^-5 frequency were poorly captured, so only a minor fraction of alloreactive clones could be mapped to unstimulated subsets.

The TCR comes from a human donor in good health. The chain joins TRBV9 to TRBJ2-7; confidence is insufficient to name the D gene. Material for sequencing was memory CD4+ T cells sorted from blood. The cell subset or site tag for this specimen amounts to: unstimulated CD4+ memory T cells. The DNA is TGTGCCAGCAGCGCCCAAGACGAGCAGTACTTC. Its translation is CASSAQDEQYF.